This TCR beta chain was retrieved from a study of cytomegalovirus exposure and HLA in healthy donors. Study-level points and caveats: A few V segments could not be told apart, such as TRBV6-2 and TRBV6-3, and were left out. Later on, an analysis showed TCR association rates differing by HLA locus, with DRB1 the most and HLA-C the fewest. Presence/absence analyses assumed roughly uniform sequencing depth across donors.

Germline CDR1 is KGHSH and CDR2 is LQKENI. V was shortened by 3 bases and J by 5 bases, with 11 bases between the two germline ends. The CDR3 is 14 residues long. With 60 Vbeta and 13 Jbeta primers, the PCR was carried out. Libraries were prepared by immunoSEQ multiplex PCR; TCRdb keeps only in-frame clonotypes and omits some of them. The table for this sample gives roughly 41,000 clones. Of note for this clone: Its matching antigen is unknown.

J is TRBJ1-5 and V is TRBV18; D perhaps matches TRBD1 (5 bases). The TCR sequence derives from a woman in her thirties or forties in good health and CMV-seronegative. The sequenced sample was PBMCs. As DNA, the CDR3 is TGTGCCAGCTCACCCCAGGGATCGGATCAGCCCCAGCATTTT. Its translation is CASSPQGSDQPQHF.